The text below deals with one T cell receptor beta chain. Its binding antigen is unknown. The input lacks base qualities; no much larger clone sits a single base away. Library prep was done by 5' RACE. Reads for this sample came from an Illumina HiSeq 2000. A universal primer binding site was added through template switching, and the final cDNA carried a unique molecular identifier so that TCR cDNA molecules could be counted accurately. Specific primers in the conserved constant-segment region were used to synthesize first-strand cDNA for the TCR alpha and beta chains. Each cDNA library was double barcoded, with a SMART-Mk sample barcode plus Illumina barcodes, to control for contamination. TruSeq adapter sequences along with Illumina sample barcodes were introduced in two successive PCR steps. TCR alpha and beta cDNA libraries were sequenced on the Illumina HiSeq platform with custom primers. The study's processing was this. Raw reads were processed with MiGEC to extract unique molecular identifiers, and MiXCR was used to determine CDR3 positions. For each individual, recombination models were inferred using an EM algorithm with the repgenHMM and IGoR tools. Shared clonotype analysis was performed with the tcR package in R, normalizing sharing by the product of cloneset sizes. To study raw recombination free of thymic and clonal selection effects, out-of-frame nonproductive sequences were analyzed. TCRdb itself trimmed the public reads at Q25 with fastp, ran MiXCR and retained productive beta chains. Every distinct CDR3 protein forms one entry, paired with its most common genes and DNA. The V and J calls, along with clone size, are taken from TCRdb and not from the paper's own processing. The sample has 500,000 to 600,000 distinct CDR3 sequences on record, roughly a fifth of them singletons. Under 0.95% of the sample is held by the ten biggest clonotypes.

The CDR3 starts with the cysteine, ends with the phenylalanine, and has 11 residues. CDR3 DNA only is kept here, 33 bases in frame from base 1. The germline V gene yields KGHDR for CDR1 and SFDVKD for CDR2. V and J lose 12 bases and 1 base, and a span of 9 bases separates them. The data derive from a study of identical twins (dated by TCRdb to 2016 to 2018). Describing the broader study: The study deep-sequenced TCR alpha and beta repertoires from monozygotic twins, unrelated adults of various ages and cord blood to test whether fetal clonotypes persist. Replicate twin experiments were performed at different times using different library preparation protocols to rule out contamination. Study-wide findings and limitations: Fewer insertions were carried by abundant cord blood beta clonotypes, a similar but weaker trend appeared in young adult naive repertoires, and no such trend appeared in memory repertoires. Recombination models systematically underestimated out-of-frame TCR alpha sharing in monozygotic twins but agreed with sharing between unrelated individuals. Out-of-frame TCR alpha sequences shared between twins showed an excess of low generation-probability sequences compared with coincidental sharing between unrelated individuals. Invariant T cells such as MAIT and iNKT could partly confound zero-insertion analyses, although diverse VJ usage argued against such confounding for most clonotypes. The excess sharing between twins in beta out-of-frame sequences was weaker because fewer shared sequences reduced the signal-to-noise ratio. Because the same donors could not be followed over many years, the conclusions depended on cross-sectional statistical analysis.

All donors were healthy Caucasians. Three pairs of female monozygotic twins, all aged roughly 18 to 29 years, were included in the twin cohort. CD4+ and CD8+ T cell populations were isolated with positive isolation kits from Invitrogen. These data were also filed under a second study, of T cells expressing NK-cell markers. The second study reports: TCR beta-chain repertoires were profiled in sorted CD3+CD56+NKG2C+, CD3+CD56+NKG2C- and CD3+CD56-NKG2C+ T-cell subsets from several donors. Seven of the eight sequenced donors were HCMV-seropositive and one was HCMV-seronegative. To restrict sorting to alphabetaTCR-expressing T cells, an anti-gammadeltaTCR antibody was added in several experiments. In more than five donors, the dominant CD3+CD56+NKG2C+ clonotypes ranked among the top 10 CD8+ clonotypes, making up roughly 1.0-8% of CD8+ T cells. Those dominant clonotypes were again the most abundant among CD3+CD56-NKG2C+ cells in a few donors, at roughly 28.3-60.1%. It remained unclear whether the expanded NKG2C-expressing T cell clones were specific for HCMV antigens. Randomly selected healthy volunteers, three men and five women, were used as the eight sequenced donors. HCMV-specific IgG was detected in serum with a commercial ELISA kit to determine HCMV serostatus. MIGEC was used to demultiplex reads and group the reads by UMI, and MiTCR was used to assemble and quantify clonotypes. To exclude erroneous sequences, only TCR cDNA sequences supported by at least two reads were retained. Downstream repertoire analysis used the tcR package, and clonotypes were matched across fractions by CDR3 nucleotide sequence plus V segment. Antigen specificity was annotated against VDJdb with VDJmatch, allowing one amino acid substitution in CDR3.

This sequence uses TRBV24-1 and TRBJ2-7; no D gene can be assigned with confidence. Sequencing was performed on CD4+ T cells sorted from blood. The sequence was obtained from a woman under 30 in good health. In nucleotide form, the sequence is TGTGCCGACGCCATTTCCTACGAGCAGTACTTC. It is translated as CADAISYEQYF.